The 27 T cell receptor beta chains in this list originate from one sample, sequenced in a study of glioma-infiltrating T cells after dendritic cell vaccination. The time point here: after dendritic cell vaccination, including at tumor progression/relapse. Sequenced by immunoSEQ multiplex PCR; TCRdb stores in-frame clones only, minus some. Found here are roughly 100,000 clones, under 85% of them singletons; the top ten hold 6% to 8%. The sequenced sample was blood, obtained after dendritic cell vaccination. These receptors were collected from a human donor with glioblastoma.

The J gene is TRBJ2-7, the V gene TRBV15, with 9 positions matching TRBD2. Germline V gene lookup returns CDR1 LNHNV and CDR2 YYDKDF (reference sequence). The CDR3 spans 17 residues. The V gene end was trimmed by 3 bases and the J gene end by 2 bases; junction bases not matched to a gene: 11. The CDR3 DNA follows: TGTGCCACCAGCAGCGACCGAAGCGGGGGGTGGACCTACGAGCAGTACTTC. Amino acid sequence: CATSSDRSGGWTYEQYF.

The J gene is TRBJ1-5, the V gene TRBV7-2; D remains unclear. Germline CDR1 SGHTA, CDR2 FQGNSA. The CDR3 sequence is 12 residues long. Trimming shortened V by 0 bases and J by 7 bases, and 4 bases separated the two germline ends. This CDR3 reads CASSLAEQPQHF. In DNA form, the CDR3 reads TGTGCCAGCAGCTTAGCGGAGCAGCCCCAGCATTTT.

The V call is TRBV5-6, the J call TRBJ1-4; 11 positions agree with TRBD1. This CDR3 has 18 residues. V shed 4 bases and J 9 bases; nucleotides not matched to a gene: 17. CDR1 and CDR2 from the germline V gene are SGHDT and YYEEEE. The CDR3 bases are TGTGCCAGCAGCGATCCAAGGACAGGGGGCCCCGCGGCGAAAAAACTGTTTTTT. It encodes CASSDPRTGGPAAKKLFF.

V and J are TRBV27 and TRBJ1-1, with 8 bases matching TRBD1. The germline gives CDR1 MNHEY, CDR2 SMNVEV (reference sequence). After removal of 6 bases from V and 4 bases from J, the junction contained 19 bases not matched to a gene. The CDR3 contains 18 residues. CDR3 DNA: TGTGCCAGCAGGCCCGCATCGGGACAGGCTAGACTTACCACTGAAGCTTTCTTT. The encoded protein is CASRPASGQARLTTEAFF.

CDR3 sequence (DNA): TGTGCCAGCAGCCCTGGACAGGGGGAAGGACAGCCCCAGCATTTT. Protein: CASSPGQGEGQPQHF. The chain links TRBV7-9 to TRBJ1-5; 10 bases are shared with TRBD1. CDR1 is SEHNR and CDR2 is FQNEAQ in the germline V gene (reference sequence). This CDR3 is 15 amino acids long. The V segment lost 5 bases and the J segment 7 bases; nucleotides outside the gene matches: 8.

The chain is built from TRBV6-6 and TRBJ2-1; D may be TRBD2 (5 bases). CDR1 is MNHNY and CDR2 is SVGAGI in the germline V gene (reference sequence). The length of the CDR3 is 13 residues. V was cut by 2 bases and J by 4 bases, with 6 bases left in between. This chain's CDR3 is CASSYPGYNEQFF. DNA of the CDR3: TGTGCCAGCAGTTACCCGGGGTACAATGAGCAGTTCTTC.

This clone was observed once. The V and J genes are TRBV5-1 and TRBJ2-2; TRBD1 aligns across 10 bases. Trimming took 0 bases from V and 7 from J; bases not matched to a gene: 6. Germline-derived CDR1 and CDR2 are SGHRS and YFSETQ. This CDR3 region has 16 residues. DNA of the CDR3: TGCGCCAGCAGCTTGGCAGCCGGGACAGGGGACGGGGAGCTGTTTTTT. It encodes CASSLAAGTGDGELFF.

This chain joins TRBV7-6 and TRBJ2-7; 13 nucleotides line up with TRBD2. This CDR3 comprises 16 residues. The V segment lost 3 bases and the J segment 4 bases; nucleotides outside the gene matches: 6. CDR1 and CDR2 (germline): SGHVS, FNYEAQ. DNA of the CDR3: TGTGCCAGCAGCTTCGGGACTAGCGGGGAACTATACGAGCAGTACTTC. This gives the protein CASSFGTSGELYEQYF.

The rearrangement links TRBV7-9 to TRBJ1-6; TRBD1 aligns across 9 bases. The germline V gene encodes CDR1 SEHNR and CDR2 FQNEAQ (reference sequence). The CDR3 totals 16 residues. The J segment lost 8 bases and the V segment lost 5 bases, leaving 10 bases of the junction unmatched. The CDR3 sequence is CASSAAQGAEDSPLHF. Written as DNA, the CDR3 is TGTGCCAGCAGCGCGGCACAGGGGGCTGAGGATTCACCCCTCCACTTT.

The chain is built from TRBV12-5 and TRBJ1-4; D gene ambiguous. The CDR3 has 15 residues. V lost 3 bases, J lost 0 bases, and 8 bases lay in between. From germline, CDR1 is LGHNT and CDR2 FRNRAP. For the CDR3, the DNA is TGTGCTAGTGGTTTAGGCCAGGCAACTAATGAAAAACTGTTTTTT. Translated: CASGLGQATNEKLFF.

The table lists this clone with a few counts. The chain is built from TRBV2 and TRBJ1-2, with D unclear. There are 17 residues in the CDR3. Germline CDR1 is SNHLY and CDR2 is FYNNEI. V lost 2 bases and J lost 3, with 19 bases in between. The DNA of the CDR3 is TGTGCCAGCAGTGAAAGCTCCTCTCAGGAAGATGACTATGGCTACACCTTC. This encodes CASSESSSQEDDYGYTF.

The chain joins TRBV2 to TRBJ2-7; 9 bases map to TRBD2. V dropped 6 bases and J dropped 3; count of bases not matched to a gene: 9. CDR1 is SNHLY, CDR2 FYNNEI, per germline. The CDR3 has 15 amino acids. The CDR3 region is CASRPLAGGLYEQYF. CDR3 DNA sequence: TGTGCCAGCAGGCCCCTGGCGGGGGGGCTCTACGAGCAGTACTTC.

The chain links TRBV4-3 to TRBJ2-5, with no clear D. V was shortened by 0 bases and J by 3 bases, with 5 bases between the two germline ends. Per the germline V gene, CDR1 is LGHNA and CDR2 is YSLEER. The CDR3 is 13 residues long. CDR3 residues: CASSQETEETQYF. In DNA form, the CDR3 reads TGCGCCAGCAGCCAAGAAACAGAAGAGACCCAGTACTTC.

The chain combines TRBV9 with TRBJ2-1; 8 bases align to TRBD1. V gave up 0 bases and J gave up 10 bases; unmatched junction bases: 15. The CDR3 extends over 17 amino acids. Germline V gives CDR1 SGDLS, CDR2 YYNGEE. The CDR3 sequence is CASSVEGLTDRAREQFF. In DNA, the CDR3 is TGTGCCAGCAGCGTAGAAGGCCTGACGGACAGGGCGCGGGAGCAGTTCTTC.

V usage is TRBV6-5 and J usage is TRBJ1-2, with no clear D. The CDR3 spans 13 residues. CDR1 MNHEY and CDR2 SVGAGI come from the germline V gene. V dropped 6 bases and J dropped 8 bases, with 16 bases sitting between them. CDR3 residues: CASSPGGHQGYTF. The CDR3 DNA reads TGTGCCAGCAGCCCGGGAGGGCATCAGGGCTACACCTTC.

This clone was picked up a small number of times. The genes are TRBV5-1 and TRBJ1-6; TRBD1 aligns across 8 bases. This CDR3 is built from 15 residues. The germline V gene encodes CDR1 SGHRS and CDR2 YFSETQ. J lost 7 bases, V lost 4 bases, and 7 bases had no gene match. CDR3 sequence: CASSRATGENSPLHF. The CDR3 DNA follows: TGCGCCAGCAGCCGGGCGACAGGGGAAAATTCACCCCTCCACTTT.

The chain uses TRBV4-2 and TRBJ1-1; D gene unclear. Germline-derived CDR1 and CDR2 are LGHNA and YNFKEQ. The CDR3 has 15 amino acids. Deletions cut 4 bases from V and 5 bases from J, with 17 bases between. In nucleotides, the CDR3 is TGTGCCAGCAGCCCCACGAACGGAGGCGGGACTGAAGCTTTCTTT. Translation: CASSPTNGGGTEAFF.

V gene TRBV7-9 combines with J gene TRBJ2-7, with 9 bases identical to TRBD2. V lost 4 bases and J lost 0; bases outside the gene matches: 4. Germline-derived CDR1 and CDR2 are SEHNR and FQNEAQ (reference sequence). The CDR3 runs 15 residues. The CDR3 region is CASSWGGGASYEQYF. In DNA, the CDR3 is TGTGCCAGCAGCTGGGGCGGGGGGGCCTCCTACGAGCAGTACTTC.

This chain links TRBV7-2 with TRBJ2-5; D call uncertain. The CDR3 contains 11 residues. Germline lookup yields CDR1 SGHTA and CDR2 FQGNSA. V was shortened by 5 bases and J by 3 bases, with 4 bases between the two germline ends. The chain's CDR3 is CASSIKETQYF. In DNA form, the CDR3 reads TGTGCCAGCAGCATAAAAGAGACCCAGTACTTC. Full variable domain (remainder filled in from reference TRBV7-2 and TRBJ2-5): GAGVSQSPSNKVTEKGKDVELRCDPISGHTALYWYRQSLGQGLEFLIYFQGNSAPDKSGLPSDRFSAERTGGSVSTLTIQRTQQEDSAVYLCASSIKETQYFGPGTRLLVL.

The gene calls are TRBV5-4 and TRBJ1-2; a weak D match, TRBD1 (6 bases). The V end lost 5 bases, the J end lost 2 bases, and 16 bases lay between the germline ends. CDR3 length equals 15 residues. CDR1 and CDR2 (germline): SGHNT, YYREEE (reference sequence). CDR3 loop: CASSLEPRGNYGYTF. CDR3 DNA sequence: TGTGCCAGCAGTCTCGAACCCAGGGGAAACTATGGCTACACCTTC.

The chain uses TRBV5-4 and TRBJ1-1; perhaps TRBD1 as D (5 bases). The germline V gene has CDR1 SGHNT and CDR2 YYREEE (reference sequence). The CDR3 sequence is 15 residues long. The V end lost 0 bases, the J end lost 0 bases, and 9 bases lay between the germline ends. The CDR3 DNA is TGTGCCAGCAGCTTGGCCAGGGCGGTGAACACTGAAGCTTTCTTT. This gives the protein CASSLARAVNTEAFF. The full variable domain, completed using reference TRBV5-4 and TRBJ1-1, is ETGVTQSPTHLIKTRGQQVTLRCSSQSGHNTVSWYQQALGQGPQFIFQYYREEENGRGNFPPRFSGLQFPNYSSELNVNALELDDSALYLCASSLARAVNTEAFFGQGTRLTVV.

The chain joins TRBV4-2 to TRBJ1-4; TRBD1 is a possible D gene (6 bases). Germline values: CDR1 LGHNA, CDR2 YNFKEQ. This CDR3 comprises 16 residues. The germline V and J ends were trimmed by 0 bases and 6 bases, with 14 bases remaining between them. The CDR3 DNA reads TGTGCCAGCAGCCAAGATGGGGGCGGAGCCTATGAAAAACTGTTTTTT. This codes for CASSQDGGGAYEKLFF.

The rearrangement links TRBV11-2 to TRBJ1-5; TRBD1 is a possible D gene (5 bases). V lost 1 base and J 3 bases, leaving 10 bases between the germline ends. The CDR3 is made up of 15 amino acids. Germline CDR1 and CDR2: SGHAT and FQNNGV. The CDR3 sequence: CASSLGTNVNQPQHF. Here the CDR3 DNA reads TGTGCCAGCAGCTTAGGGACAAATGTCAATCAGCCCCAGCATTTT.

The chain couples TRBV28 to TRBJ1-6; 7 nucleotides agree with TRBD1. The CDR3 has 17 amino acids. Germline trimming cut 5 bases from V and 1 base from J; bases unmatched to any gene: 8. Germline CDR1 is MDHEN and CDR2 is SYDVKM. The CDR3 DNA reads TGTGCCAGCAGTGACGGACAGGAGCGGTCCTATAATTCACCCCTCCACTTT. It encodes CASSDGQERSYNSPLHF.

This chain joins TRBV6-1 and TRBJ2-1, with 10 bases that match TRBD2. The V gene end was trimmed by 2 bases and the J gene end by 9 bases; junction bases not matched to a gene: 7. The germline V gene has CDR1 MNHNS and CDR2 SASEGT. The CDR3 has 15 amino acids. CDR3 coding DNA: TGTGCCAGCAGTGAACGGAGCGGGGGGGCAGGTGAGCAGTTCTTC. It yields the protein CASSERSGGAGEQFF.

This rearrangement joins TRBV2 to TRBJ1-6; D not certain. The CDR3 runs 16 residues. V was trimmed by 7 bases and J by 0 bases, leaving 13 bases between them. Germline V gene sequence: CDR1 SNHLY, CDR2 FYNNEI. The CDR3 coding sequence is TGTGCCAGCAATGGGGAGGGTAGCTCCTATAATTCACCCCTCCACTTT. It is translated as CASNGEGSSYNSPLHF.

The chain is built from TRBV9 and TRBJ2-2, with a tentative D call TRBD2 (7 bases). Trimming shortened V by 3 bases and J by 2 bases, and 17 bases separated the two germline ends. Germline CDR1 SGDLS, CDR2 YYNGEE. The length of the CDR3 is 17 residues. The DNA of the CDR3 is TGTGCCAGCAGCGCCACCGATGGCGGGGGCAACACCGGGGAGCTGTTTTTT. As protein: CASSATDGGGNTGELFF. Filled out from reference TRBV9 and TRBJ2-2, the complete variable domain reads DSGVTQTPKHLITATGQRVTLRCSPRSGDLSVYWYQQSLDQGLQFLIQYYNGEERAKGNILERFSAQQFPDLHSELNLSSLELGDSALYFCASSATDGGGNTGELFFGEGSRLTVL.